This T cell receptor (beta chain) derives from a study of T cells after yellow fever vaccination. Regarding the study as a whole: When the response was secondary, it was weaker but reached its peak faster, day 5 versus 15. After the booster, nearly 98% of CD4 and roughly nine tenths of CD8 primary-response clones were re-detected. Repertoires obtained by FACS sorting could include abundant clonotypes that entered as contaminants from the bulk population.

This clonotype was found many times. Its target is unknown. TCRdb reprocessed the 5' RACE reads via MiXCR and lists one record per CDR3 protein. The repertoire holds more than 120,000 distinct CDR3 sequences, with roughly 8.2% as singletons. V lost 0 bases and J lost 0; bases outside the gene matches: 5. The CDR3 loop spans 16 amino acids. Germline CDR1 and CDR2: DFQATT and SNEGSKA (reference sequence). The TCR sequence derives from a man between 25 and 39 years old who received the YFV17D yellow fever vaccine. The chain has TRBV20-1 and TRBJ2-3, with 8 bases identical to TRBD2. Source: CD4+ T cells sorted from PBMCs, taken 5 days after the yellow fever booster vaccination. This chain's CDR3 is CSARDRSGSSTDTQYF. The CDR3, as DNA: TGCAGTGCTAGAGATCGAAGCGGGAGCAGCACAGATACGCAGTATTTT.